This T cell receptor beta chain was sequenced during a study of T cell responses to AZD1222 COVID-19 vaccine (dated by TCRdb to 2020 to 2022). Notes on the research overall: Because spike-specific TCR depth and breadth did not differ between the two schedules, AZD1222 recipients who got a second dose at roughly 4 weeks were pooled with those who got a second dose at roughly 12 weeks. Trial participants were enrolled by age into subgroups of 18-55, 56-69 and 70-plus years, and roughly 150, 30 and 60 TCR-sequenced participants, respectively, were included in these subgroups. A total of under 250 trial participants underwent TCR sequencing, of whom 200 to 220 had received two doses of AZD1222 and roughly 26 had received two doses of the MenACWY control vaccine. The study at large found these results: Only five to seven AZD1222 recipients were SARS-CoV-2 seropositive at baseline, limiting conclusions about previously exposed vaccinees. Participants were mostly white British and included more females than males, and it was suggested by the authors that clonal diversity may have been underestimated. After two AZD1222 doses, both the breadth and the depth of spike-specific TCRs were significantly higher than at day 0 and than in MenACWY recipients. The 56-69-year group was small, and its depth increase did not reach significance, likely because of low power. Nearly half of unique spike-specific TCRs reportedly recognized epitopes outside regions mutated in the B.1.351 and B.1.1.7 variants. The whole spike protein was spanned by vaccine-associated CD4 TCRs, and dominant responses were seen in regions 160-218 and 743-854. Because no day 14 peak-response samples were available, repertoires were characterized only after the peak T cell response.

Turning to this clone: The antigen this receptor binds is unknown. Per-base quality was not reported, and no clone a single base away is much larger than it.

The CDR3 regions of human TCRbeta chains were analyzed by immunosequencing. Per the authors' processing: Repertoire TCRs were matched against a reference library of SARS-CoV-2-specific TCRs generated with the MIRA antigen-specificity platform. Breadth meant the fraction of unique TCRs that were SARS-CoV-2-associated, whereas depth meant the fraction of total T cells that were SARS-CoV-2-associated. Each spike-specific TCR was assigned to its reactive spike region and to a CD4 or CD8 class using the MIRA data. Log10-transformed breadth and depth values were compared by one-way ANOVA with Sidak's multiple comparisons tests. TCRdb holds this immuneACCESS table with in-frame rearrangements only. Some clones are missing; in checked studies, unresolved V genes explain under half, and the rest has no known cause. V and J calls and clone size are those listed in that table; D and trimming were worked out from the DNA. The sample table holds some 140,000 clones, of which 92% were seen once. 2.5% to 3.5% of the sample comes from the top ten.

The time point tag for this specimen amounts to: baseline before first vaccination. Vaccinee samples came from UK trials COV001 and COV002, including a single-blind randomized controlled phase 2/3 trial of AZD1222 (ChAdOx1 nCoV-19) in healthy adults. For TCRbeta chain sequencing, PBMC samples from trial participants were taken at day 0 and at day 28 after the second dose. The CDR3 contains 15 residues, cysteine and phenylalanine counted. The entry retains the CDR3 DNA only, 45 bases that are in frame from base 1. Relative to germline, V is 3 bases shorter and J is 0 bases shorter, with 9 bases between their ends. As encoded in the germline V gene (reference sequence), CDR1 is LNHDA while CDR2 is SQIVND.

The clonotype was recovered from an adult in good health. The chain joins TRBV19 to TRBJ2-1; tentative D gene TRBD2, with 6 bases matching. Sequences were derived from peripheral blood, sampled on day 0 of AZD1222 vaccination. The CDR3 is CASSIGGTSYNEQFF. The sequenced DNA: TGTGCCAGTAGTATCGGCGGGACCTCCTACAATGAGCAGTTCTTC.